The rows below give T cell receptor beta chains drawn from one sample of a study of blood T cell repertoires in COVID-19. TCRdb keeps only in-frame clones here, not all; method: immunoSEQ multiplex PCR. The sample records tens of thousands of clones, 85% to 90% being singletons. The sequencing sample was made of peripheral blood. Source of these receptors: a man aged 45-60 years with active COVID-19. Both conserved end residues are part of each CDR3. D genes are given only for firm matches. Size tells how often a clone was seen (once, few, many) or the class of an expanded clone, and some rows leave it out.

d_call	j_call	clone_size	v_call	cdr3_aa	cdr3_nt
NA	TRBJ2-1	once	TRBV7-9	CASSLIPEGEQFF	TGTGCCAGCAGCTTAATTCCTGAGGGTGAGCAGTTCTTC
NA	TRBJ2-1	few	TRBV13	CASSQRDREQFF	TGTGCCAGCAGCCAACGGGATCGGGAGCAGTTCTTC
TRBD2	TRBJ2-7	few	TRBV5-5	CASSYRLAGGYEQYF	TGTGCCAGCAGCTATCGACTAGCGGGGGGCTACGAGCAGTACTTC
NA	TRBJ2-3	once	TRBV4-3	CASSREMLGTDTQYF	TGCGCCAGCAGCCGGGAGATGCTAGGGACAGATACGCAGTATTTT
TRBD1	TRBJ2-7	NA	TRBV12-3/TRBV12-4	CASRTGGNEQYF	TGTGCCAGCAGGACAGGGGGGAACGAGCAGTACTTC
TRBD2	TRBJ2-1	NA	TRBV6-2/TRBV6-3	CASSYELGSGGINEQFF	TGTGCCAGCAGTTACGAATTAGGTAGCGGGGGGATCAATGAGCAGTTCTTC
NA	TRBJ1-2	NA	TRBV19	CACRGSGLVAYGYTF	TGTGCCTGTCGAGGGTCGGGGTTGGTCGCTTATGGCTACACCTTC
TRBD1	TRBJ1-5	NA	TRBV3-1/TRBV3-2	CASSQGRQGAQPQHF	TGTGCCAGCAGCCAGGGGCGACAGGGGGCTCAGCCCCAGCATTTT
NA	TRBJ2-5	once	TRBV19	CASSIRARGSQETQYF	TGTGCCAGTAGTATTCGGGCCCGGGGGTCACAAGAGACCCAGTACTTC
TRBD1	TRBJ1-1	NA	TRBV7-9	CASSLQRTGTNTEAFF	TGTGCCAGCAGCTTACAGCGGACAGGGACGAACACTGAAGCTTTCTTT
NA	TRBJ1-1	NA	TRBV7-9	CASSPEGRLVTEAFF	TGTGCCAGCAGCCCAGAGGGGAGGCTGGTCACTGAAGCTTTCTTT
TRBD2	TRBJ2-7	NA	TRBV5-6	CASSLAGLAGATYEQYF	TGTGCCAGCAGCTTGGCAGGGCTAGCGGGGGCTACTTACGAGCAGTACTTC
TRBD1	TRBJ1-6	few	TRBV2	CASRVTGDNSPLHF	TGTGCCAGCAGGGTGACAGGGGATAATTCACCCCTCCACTTT
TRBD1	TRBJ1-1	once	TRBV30	CAWSGTGGVNTEAFF	TGTGCCTGGAGTGGGACAGGGGGGGTGAACACTGAAGCTTTCTTT
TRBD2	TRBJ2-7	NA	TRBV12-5	CASGLVKAGGMSYEQYF	TGTGCTAGTGGTTTGGTAAAAGCGGGGGGGATGTCCTACGAGCAGTACTTC
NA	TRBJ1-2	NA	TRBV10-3	CAISDTGRDGYTF	TGTGCCATCAGTGACACAGGGAGGGATGGCTACACCTTC
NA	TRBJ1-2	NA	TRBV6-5	CASSYEQGRANYGYTF	TGTGCCAGCAGTTACGAGCAGGGGCGAGCTAACTATGGCTACACCTTC
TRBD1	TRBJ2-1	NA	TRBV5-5	CASSGTVYNEQFF	TGTGCCAGCAGCGGGACAGTATACAATGAGCAGTTCTTC
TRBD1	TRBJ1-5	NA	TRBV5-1	CASSTGQGVQPQHF	TGCGCCAGCAGCACGGGACAGGGCGTCCAGCCCCAGCATTTT
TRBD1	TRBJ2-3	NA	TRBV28	CASSQGGTDTQYF	TGTGCCAGCAGTCAGGGGGGCACAGATACGCAGTATTTT
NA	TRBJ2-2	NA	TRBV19	CARPGRNTGELFF	TGTGCCAGGCCGGGGAGGAACACCGGGGAGCTGTTTTTT
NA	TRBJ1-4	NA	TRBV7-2	CASSFLRAANEKLFF	TGTGCCAGCAGCTTTCTACGTGCGGCTAATGAAAAACTGTTTTTT
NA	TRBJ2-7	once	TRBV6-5	CASSQRSGTYEQYF	TGTGCCAGCAGCCAAAGGTCAGGTACCTACGAGCAGTACTTC
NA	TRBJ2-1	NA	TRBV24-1	CATSDPGTGLLAGLGRDEQFF	TGTGCCACCAGTGATCCTGGGACAGGGTTACTAGCGGGTCTAGGACGCGATGAGCAGTTCTTC
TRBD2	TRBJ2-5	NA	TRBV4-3	CASSPGTSVETQYF	TGCGCCAGCAGCCCCGGGACTAGCGTAGAGACCCAGTACTTC
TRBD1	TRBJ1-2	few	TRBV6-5	CASSYSRTGGNYGYTF	TGTGCCAGCAGTTATTCCCGGACAGGGGGTAACTATGGCTACACCTTC
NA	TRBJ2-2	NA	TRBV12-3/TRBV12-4	CASRDGGTGELFF	TGTGCCAGCAGAGACGGGGGCACCGGGGAGCTGTTTTTT
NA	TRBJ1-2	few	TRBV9	CASSVDGNYGYTF	TGTGCCAGCAGCGTAGACGGTAACTATGGCTACACCTTC
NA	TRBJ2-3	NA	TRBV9	CASSVTSYPQGQRDTQYF	TGTGCCAGCAGCGTTACTTCCTATCCGCAGGGGCAGAGAGATACGCAGTATTTT
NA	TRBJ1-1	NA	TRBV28	CASAARGYTEAFF	TGTGCCAGCGCCGCACGGGGGTACACTGAAGCTTTCTTT